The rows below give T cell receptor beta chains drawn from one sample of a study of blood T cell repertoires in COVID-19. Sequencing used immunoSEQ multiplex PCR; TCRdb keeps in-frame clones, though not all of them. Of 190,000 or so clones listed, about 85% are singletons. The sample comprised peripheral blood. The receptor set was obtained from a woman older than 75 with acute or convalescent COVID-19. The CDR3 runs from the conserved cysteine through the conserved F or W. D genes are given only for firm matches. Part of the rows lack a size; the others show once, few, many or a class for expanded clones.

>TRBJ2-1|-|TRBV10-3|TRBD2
TGTGCCATCGGGCCTAGCGGGAGATTGGTCAATGAGCAGTTCTTC
CAIGPSGRLVNEQFF
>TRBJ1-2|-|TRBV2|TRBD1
TGTGCCAGCAGGGCCGGACAGGCTAACTATGGCTACACCTTC
CASRAGQANYGYTF
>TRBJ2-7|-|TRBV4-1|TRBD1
TGCGCCAGCAGCCAGACGGTGGACAGGGCACCCTACGAGCAGTACTTC
CASSQTVDRAPYEQYF
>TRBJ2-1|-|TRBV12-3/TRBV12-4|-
TGTGCCAGCAGTGCCGGGGTGTCGAGGGTGCAGTTCTTC
CASSAGVSRVQFF
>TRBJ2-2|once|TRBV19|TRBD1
TGTGCCAGTAGACCAAGGGACAGCTACACCGGGGAGCTGTTTTTT
CASRPRDSYTGELFF
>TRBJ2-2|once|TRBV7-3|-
TGTGCCAGCAGCTTAAGGGCAGGGAGGATGACCGGGGAGCTGTTTTTT
CASSLRAGRMTGELFF
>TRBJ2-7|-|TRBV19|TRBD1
TGTGCCAGTAGTACGCCAGGGGGAGAGCAGTACTTC
CASSTPGGEQYF
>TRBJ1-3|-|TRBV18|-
TGTGCCAGCTCACCGGGCAGTACTTGGGACACCATATATTTT
CASSPGSTWDTIYF
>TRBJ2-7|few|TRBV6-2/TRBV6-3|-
TGTGCCAGCAGTTACCCGGCCTACGAGCAGTACTTC
CASSYPAYEQYF
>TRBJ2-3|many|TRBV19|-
TGTGCCAGTAGTCCGCGACGGGAATTGGGAGATACGCAGTATTTT
CASSPRRELGDTQYF
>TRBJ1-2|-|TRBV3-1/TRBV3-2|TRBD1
TGTGCCAGCAGCCAAAGAAGGGACAGGGGTGGCCCCACCTTC
CASSQRRDRGGPTF
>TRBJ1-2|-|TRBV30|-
TGTGCCTGGAGTGTTGGCGGGCGGGGCTACACCTTC
CAWSVGGRGYTF
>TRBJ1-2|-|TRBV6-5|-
TGTGCCAGCGAGGGACGGAGGGGCTATGGCTACACCTTC
CASEGRRGYGYTF
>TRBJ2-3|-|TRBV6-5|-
TGTGCCAGCAGTTACGGCACGTTCACAGATACGCAGTATTTT
CASSYGTFTDTQYF
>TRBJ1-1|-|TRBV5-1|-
TGCGCCAGCAGCTTGTGGCGGGGGGCTACAGTGAACACTGAAGCTTTCTTT
CASSLWRGATVNTEAFF
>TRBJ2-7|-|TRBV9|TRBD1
TGTGCCAGCAGCCCGTCCGGGACAGGGGCATCCGAGCAGTACTTC
CASSPSGTGASEQYF